These T cell receptor beta chains were read from a single sample in a study of blood T cell repertoires in COVID-19. The data were produced by immunoSEQ multiplex PCR, yet TCRdb's version contains in-frame clones alone and is incomplete. Of roughly 240,000 clones in the sample, 65% to 90% were seen once. The sequencing sample was made of PBMCs or T cells enriched from blood (not recorded which). The receptors stem from a woman aged 45-65 years with acute COVID-19. CDR3s include the opening cysteine and the closing phenylalanine or tryptophan. Each record gives: V gene, J gene, D gene, clone size, CDR3 DNA, CDR3 protein. D genes are given only for firm matches. Size tells how often a clone was seen (once, few, many) or the class of an expanded clone, and some rows leave it out.

v_gene: TRBV18
j_gene: TRBJ2-5
d_gene: TRBD1
abundance: NA
CDR3nt: TGTGCCAGCCGTCCGACAGGGACGTACCAAGAGACCCAGTACTTC
CDR3aa: CASRPTGTYQETQYF

v_gene: TRBV3-1/TRBV3-2
j_gene: TRBJ1-3
d_gene: NA
abundance: NA
CDR3nt: TGTGCCAGCAGCCTCGCCTTTGGGGCCGGAAACACCATATATTTT
CDR3aa: CASSLAFGAGNTIYF

v_gene: TRBV3-1/TRBV3-2
j_gene: TRBJ1-6
d_gene: NA
abundance: NA
CDR3nt: TGTGCCAGCGCGAGAGGACAGCTTAATTCACCCCTCCACTTT
CDR3aa: CASARGQLNSPLHF

v_gene: TRBV6-2/TRBV6-3
j_gene: TRBJ2-5
d_gene: TRBD2
abundance: NA
CDR3nt: TGTGCCAGCAGTTACTGGGGGGGTCGGGAGACCCAGTACTTC
CDR3aa: CASSYWGGRETQYF

v_gene: TRBV12-3/TRBV12-4
j_gene: TRBJ1-1
d_gene: NA
abundance: NA
CDR3nt: TGTGCCAGCAGTTTGACGGGAACTGAAGCTTTCTTT
CDR3aa: CASSLTGTEAFF

v_gene: TRBV30
j_gene: TRBJ1-5
d_gene: TRBD1
abundance: NA
CDR3nt: TGTGCCTGGAGTGTTACCGGGACAGGTATACAGCCCCAGCATTTT
CDR3aa: CAWSVTGTGIQPQHF

v_gene: TRBV30
j_gene: TRBJ1-2
d_gene: NA
abundance: few
CDR3nt: TGTGCCTGGAGTGTCACAGGAGACTATGGCTACACCTTC
CDR3aa: CAWSVTGDYGYTF

v_gene: TRBV27
j_gene: TRBJ2-1
d_gene: TRBD2
abundance: NA
CDR3nt: TGTGCCAGCAGTCCGGCCACTAGCGGGGGTTATGAGCAGTTCTTC
CDR3aa: CASSPATSGGYEQFF

v_gene: TRBV5-1
j_gene: TRBJ1-6
d_gene: NA
abundance: NA
CDR3nt: TGCGCCAGCAGCTTGGGGCCTGGCGCGGAGAGGTCACCCCTCCACTTT
CDR3aa: CASSLGPGAERSPLHF

v_gene: TRBV10-3
j_gene: TRBJ1-4
d_gene: TRBD1
abundance: NA
CDR3nt: TGTGCCATCAGTGAGTTGTGGACAGGGGGCTCAACTAATGAAAAACTGTTTTTT
CDR3aa: CAISELWTGGSTNEKLFF

v_gene: TRBV30
j_gene: TRBJ1-2
d_gene: TRBD1
abundance: NA
CDR3nt: TGTGCCTGGACCGGGACAGCTGTTTCGCAAGGCTACACCTTC
CDR3aa: CAWTGTAVSQGYTF

v_gene: TRBV13
j_gene: TRBJ2-1
d_gene: NA
abundance: NA
CDR3nt: TGTGCCAGCAGCTTAGGAATGGGAGACCGCTACAATGAGCAGTTCTTC
CDR3aa: CASSLGMGDRYNEQFF

v_gene: TRBV28
j_gene: TRBJ2-3
d_gene: NA
abundance: NA
CDR3nt: TGTGCCAGCAACCCAACTAGCACAGATACGCAGTATTTT
CDR3aa: CASNPTSTDTQYF

v_gene: TRBV30
j_gene: TRBJ1-6
d_gene: NA
abundance: NA
CDR3nt: TGTGCCTCCCTTTTCGCCAACGGTAATTCACCCCTCCACTTT
CDR3aa: CASLFANGNSPLHF

v_gene: TRBV27
j_gene: TRBJ1-6
d_gene: NA
abundance: NA
CDR3nt: TGTGCCAGCAGTCCCATCTCCTATAATTCACCCCTCCACTTT
CDR3aa: CASSPISYNSPLHF

v_gene: TRBV6-5
j_gene: TRBJ1-4
d_gene: NA
abundance: once
CDR3nt: TGTGCCAGCAGAGACAGACCTAACGAAAAACTGTTTTTT
CDR3aa: CASRDRPNEKLFF

v_gene: TRBV6-2/TRBV6-3
j_gene: TRBJ2-7
d_gene: TRBD1
abundance: NA
CDR3nt: TGTGCCAGCAGCCCCGGGACAGGGTTATACGAGCAGTACTTC
CDR3aa: CASSPGTGLYEQYF

v_gene: TRBV10-3
j_gene: TRBJ2-1
d_gene: TRBD2
abundance: NA
CDR3nt: TGTGCCATCAGTGAGTCTCCTCTAGCGGGGGCTTACAATGAGCAGTTCTTC
CDR3aa: CAISESPLAGAYNEQFF

v_gene: TRBV4-1
j_gene: TRBJ1-6
d_gene: NA
abundance: NA
CDR3nt: TGCGCCAGCAGCCATCCTAGGACAGCCCTAAATTCACCCCTCCACTTT
CDR3aa: CASSHPRTALNSPLHF

v_gene: TRBV7-6
j_gene: TRBJ1-3
d_gene: TRBD1
abundance: NA
CDR3nt: TGTGCCAGCAGCCTGACGACAGGGAACTCTGGAAACACCATATATTTT
CDR3aa: CASSLTTGNSGNTIYF

v_gene: TRBV6-6
j_gene: TRBJ1-4
d_gene: TRBD1
abundance: NA
CDR3nt: TGTGCCAGCAGTCGGACAGAGACAGGGATTAGCACTAATGAAAAACTGTTTTTT
CDR3aa: CASSRTETGISTNEKLFF

v_gene: TRBV29-1
j_gene: TRBJ2-1
d_gene: NA
abundance: NA
CDR3nt: TGCAGCGTTCCAGGGCCGTACAATGAGCAGTTCTTC
CDR3aa: CSVPGPYNEQFF

v_gene: TRBV30
j_gene: TRBJ1-1
d_gene: TRBD1
abundance: NA
CDR3nt: TGTGCCTGGAGTGTAGGGGGCAGGGCGGCCACTGAAGCTTTCTTT
CDR3aa: CAWSVGGRAATEAFF

v_gene: TRBV27
j_gene: TRBJ2-5
d_gene: NA
abundance: NA
CDR3nt: TGTGCCAGCAGAGGTCGGAGGGGAGGGACCCAGTACTTC
CDR3aa: CASRGRRGGTQYF

v_gene: TRBV27
j_gene: TRBJ1-1
d_gene: NA
abundance: few
CDR3nt: TGTGCCAGCAGTCTACAGGGGAACACTGAAGCTTTCTTT
CDR3aa: CASSLQGNTEAFF

v_gene: TRBV19
j_gene: TRBJ1-5
d_gene: NA
abundance: NA
CDR3nt: TGTGCCAGTAGTATAATGTCGGGGGACCAGCCCCAGCATTTT
CDR3aa: CASSIMSGDQPQHF

v_gene: TRBV3-1/TRBV3-2
j_gene: TRBJ2-3
d_gene: TRBD2
abundance: NA
CDR3nt: TGTGCCAGCAGCCAAGCGTGGACTAGCGGGGGGGCCAGTAGAGGAGATACGCAGTATTTT
CDR3aa: CASSQAWTSGGASRGDTQYF

v_gene: TRBV5-1
j_gene: TRBJ2-3
d_gene: NA
abundance: NA
CDR3nt: TGCGCCAGCAGCTTGGGCCGACTAGGTACAGATACGCAGTATTTT
CDR3aa: CASSLGRLGTDTQYF

v_gene: TRBV4-1
j_gene: TRBJ2-7
d_gene: TRBD1
abundance: NA
CDR3nt: TGCGCCAGCAGCCAAGATCCCGGGACAGCCGCGTCCTACTCCTACGAGCAGTACTTC
CDR3aa: CASSQDPGTAASYSYEQYF

v_gene: TRBV18
j_gene: TRBJ1-2
d_gene: TRBD1
abundance: NA
CDR3nt: TGTGCCAGCTCACGGGACAGGGGACTAAAAGGCTACACCTTC
CDR3aa: CASSRDRGLKGYTF

v_gene: TRBV5-4
j_gene: TRBJ2-7
d_gene: TRBD2
abundance: NA
CDR3nt: TGTGCCAGCAGCCCGCCCCAACGACTAGCGGGGGGGCCCTACGAGCAGTACTTC
CDR3aa: CASSPPQRLAGGPYEQYF

v_gene: TRBV29-1
j_gene: TRBJ2-7
d_gene: NA
abundance: NA
CDR3nt: TGCAGCGTTGAAGATCTAGGTCGATCGTCCGAGCAGTACTTC
CDR3aa: CSVEDLGRSSEQYF

v_gene: TRBV27
j_gene: TRBJ1-1
d_gene: NA
abundance: NA
CDR3nt: TGTGCCAGCAATGGGGCAGGGGAGAACACTGAAGCTTTCTTT
CDR3aa: CASNGAGENTEAFF

v_gene: TRBV7-2
j_gene: TRBJ1-1
d_gene: NA
abundance: once
CDR3nt: TGTGCCAGCAGCCCAGGGGTCCCGAGGGCTGAAGCTTTCTTT
CDR3aa: CASSPGVPRAEAFF

v_gene: TRBV2
j_gene: TRBJ2-1
d_gene: TRBD2
abundance: NA
CDR3nt: TGTGCTCTAGTGAAGGGTAGCGGGGGGCGTAATGAGCAGTTCTTC
CDR3aa: CALVKGSGGRNEQFF

v_gene: TRBV3-1/TRBV3-2
j_gene: TRBJ1-1
d_gene: NA
abundance: NA
CDR3nt: TGTGCCAGCAGCCAAGATCCGTCTGGGCAGAAGGAAGCTTTCTTT
CDR3aa: CASSQDPSGQKEAFF

v_gene: TRBV7-8
j_gene: TRBJ1-3
d_gene: TRBD1
abundance: NA
CDR3nt: TGTGCCAGCAGCTTGGCGACAGGGTCTGGAAACACCATATATTTT
CDR3aa: CASSLATGSGNTIYF

v_gene: TRBV19
j_gene: TRBJ1-2
d_gene: NA
abundance: NA
CDR3nt: TGTGCCAGTAGTGCCCTCGGGGGACCCCGCTACACCTTC
CDR3aa: CASSALGGPRYTF

v_gene: TRBV6-1
j_gene: TRBJ2-1
d_gene: NA
abundance: NA
CDR3nt: TGTGCCAGCAGTGAGTCGCTTAGCTCCTACAATGAGCAGTTCTTC
CDR3aa: CASSESLSSYNEQFF

v_gene: TRBV27
j_gene: TRBJ2-7
d_gene: TRBD1
abundance: NA
CDR3nt: TGTGCCAGCAGTTCACGAGGAGCGAAACAGGGGGAGCAGTACTTC
CDR3aa: CASSSRGAKQGEQYF

v_gene: TRBV2
j_gene: TRBJ2-7
d_gene: NA
abundance: NA
CDR3nt: TGTGCCAGCGGAGGGACCGCGTACGAGCAGTACTTC
CDR3aa: CASGGTAYEQYF

v_gene: TRBV6-2/TRBV6-3
j_gene: TRBJ2-6
d_gene: NA
abundance: few
CDR3nt: TGTGCCAGCAGCACCGACGGAGGTGGGGCCAACGTCCTGACTTTC
CDR3aa: CASSTDGGGANVLTF